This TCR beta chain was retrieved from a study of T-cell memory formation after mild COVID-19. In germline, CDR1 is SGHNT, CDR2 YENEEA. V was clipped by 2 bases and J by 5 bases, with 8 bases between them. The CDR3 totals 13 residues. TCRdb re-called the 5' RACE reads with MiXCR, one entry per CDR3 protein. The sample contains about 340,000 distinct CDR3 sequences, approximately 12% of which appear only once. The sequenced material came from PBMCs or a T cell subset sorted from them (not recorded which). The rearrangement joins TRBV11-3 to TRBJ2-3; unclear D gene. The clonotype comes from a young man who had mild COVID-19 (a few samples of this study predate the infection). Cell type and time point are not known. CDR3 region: CASSLSSGDTQYF. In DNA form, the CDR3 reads TGTGCCAGCAGCTTAAGTTCTGGAGATACGCAGTATTTT. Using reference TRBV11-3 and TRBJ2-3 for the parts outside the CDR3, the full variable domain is EAGVVQSPRYKIIEKKQPVAFWCNPISGHNTLYWYLQNLGQGPELLIRYENEEAVDDSQLPKDRFSAERLKGVDSTLKIQPAELGDSAVYLCASSLSSGDTQYFGPGTRLTVL.